A selection of T cell receptor beta chains follows, all from one sample in a study of naive and memory T cell subsets. One entry per CDR3 protein results from TCRdb running MiXCR on the UMI-ligation and nested PCR reads. The sample lists 130,000 to 150,000 distinct CDR3 sequences; 17% were seen once. The sample comprised naive CD4+ T cells from blood. The source is a human donor in good health. The CDR3 runs from the conserved cysteine through the conserved F or W. A D gene is named only where the DNA matches it firmly. Clone sizes are given selectively: once, few, many, or a class where the clone is expanded.

D gene,V gene,clone size,J gene,CDR3 protein,CDR3 DNA
.,TRBV19,.,TRBJ2-5,CASSIGSGAETQYF,TGTGCCAGTAGTATCGGCTCGGGAGCAGAGACCCAGTACTTC
TRBD1,TRBV7-6,.,TRBJ2-2,CASSPFDTALDRGRGTGELFF,TGTGCCAGCAGCCCCTTCGATACAGCGCTGGACAGGGGGCGCGGGACCGGGGAGCTGTTTTTT
.,TRBV25-1,few,TRBJ2-2,CASSGMEKNTGELFF,TGTGCCAGCAGTGGCATGGAGAAAAACACCGGGGAGCTGTTTTTT
.,TRBV28,few,TRBJ1-5,CASSFGSNQPQHF,TGTGCCAGCAGTTTCGGTAGCAATCAGCCCCAGCATTTT
.,TRBV7-2,.,TRBJ2-3,CASSLAVSGTQYF,TGTGCCAGCAGCTTAGCGGTCTCTGGTACGCAGTATTTT
TRBD2,TRBV30,.,TRBJ2-1,CAWSEGPAGYNEQFF,TGTGCCTGGAGTGAAGGCCCAGCGGGATACAATGAGCAGTTCTTC
TRBD1,TRBV7-2,few,TRBJ2-5,CASSSRTGSQETQYF,TGTGCCAGCAGCTCCCGGACAGGGTCCCAAGAGACCCAGTACTTC
.,TRBV5-8,.,TRBJ2-7,CASSLGGRVRHEQYF,TGTGCCAGCAGCTTGGGGGGCAGGGTCAGGCACGAGCAGTACTTC
.,TRBV20-1,few,TRBJ2-3,CSARDGQTSTDTQYF,TGCAGTGCTAGAGATGGACAGACTAGCACAGATACGCAGTATTTT
TRBD1,TRBV7-9,few,TRBJ1-1,CASSLGGQQGAFF,TGTGCCAGCAGCTTAGGTGGCCAACAGGGGGCTTTCTTT
TRBD2,TRBV3-1,few,TRBJ2-7,CASSQIAGGYEQYF,TGTGCCAGCAGCCAGATAGCGGGAGGATACGAGCAGTACTTC
.,TRBV2,few,TRBJ1-4,CASSENSGQTLNEKLFF,TGTGCCAGCAGCGAGAACTCCGGACAAACCTTAAATGAAAAACTGTTTTTT